A selection of T cell receptor beta chains follows, all from one sample in a study of CD8+ T cells in alopecia areata. TCRdb's table, derived via immunoSEQ multiplex PCR, lists solely in-frame clones and lacks some. The repertoire includes approximately 42,000 clones, roughly 65% of them detected once, and roughly 22% sits in the top ten. Source: CD8+ T cells sorted from blood, taken at week 4, from a patient treated with tofacitinib. The receptors stem from a human donor with alopecia areata. Each CDR3 is given with its conserved first and last residue. A D gene is named only where the DNA matches it firmly. Rows may omit the clone size; those that give it use once, few, many or a size class.

TRBJ2-3 | - | - | TRBV7-2 | CASSFEGGYTDTQYF | TGTGCCAGCAGCTTTGAGGGGGGCTACACAGATACGCAGTATTTT
TRBJ2-1 | - | - | TRBV27 | CASSLSLRTRKQFF | TGTGCCAGCAGTTTAAGCTTGAGGACAAGAAAGCAGTTCTTC
TRBJ2-2 | - | - | TRBV29-1 | CSVGDGELFF | TGCAGCGTAGGGGACGGGGAGCTGTTTTTT
TRBJ2-7 | - | - | TRBV6-6 | CASSYLGVTYEQYF | TGTGCCAGCAGTTACCTTGGGGTAACCTACGAGCAGTACTTC
TRBJ1-2 | - | TRBD1 | TRBV29-1 | CSVEGGQGLANYGYTF | TGCAGCGTTGAAGGGGGACAGGGGCTCGCTAACTATGGCTACACCTTC
TRBJ2-7 | - | - | TRBV30 | CAWSFGGPREQYF | TGTGCCTGGAGTTTTGGAGGGCCGAGGGAGCAGTACTTC
TRBJ1-2 | - | - | TRBV4-3 | CASSQERGPYGYTF | TGCGCCAGCAGCCAAGAGAGGGGACCCTATGGCTACACCTTC
TRBJ1-6 | - | - | TRBV27 | CASSYSVRSPLHF | TGTGCCAGCAGTTACAGCGTGAGGTCACCCCTCCACTTT
TRBJ2-7 | few | - | TRBV4-1 | CASSQGDRDEQYF | TGCGCCAGCAGCCAAGGAGACCGGGACGAGCAGTACTTC
TRBJ2-7 | - | TRBD2 | TRBV7-2 | CASSEGLADSYEQYF | TGTGCCAGCAGCGAAGGACTAGCGGACTCCTACGAGCAGTACTTC
TRBJ1-1 | - | - | TRBV5-6 | CASSLEYTFPNTEAFF | TGTGCCAGCAGCTTGGAATATACATTTCCGAACACTGAAGCTTTCTTT
TRBJ2-5 | - | - | TRBV14 | CASSQMEIALYQETQYF | TGTGCCAGCAGCCAAATGGAAATAGCGTTGTACCAAGAGACCCAGTACTTC
TRBJ2-2 | - | - | TRBV29-1 | CSVDGGADTGELFF | TGCAGCGTTGACGGGGGAGCCGACACCGGGGAGCTGTTTTTT
TRBJ1-5 | - | - | TRBV19 | CASTDGVGQPQHF | TGTGCCAGTACCGACGGGGTGGGTCAGCCCCAGCATTTT
TRBJ1-1 | - | - | TRBV5-1 | CASSLEVSMNTEAFF | TGCGCCAGCAGCTTGGAGGTCAGCATGAACACTGAAGCTTTCTTT
TRBJ1-1 | once | - | TRBV4-1 | CASSQAPEGNTEAFF | TGCGCCAGCAGCCAAGCCCCTGAGGGGAACACTGAAGCTTTCTTT
TRBJ2-3 | - | - | TRBV10-3 | CAITEGRTDTQYF | TGTGCCATCACGGAAGGGAGGACAGATACGCAGTATTTT